The next 25 T cell receptor beta chains were all read from a single sample in a study of beta chain features in type 1 diabetes. The study, taken as a whole, reports: Moderately but significantly shorter TCRB CDR3s were found in Type 1 diabetes patients in all four CD4+ subsets.

Sequenced material consisted of expressed TCRB transcripts (all of the isolated RNA was reverse transcribed). Produced via immunoSEQ multiplex PCR; TCRdb's table is partial and in-frame only. The data hold about 15,000 clones, with less than 85% observed a single time. Antigens for these TCRs are unknown. The specimen sequenced was stem cell memory CD4+ T cells from blood. These receptors all stem from a woman aged 18 to 35 with type 1 diabetes.

This clone was counted a few times. V is TRBV5-4 and J is TRBJ2-1; maybe TRBD2 (6 bases). The CDR3 is 15 amino acids. CDR1 is SGHNT, CDR2 YYREEE, per germline (reference sequence). Trimming removed 0 bases at V and 8 bases at J, with 15 bases between. CDR3 DNA: TGTGCCAGCAGCTTGGGGGCTAGCGTCTCCCATGAGCAGTTCTTC. It yields the protein CASSLGASVSHEQFF.

The chain has TRBV10-1 and TRBJ1-1; TRBD1 matches at 7 bases. Germline V gene sequence: CDR1 WNHNN, CDR2 SYGVQD (reference sequence). The CDR3 spans 14 residues. The ends lost 1 base at V and 4 bases at J; junction bases unmatched: 3. The DNA for the CDR3 is TGCGCCAGCAGTGAGTACAGGGGAGGCACTGAAGCTTTCTTT. Protein: CASSEYRGGTEAFF.

The chain joins TRBV7-6 to TRBJ2-1; 7 positions match TRBD2. CDR1 SGHVS and CDR2 FNYEAQ come from the germline V gene. This CDR3 is 16 amino acids long. J gave up 4 bases and V 5 bases, and 11 bases lay outside the gene matches. CDR3 in DNA: TGTGCCAGCAGCCCACCGGGGGGTAGCGGGTACAATGAGCAGTTCTTC. Its protein is CASSPPGGSGYNEQFF.

This clone appeared once. This chain links TRBV28 with TRBJ2-7; no clear D. This CDR3 contains 13 residues. Trimming left V 6 bases short and J 0 bases short, with 9 bases between. From germline, CDR1 is MDHEN and CDR2 SYDVKM. The CDR3 reads CASSLGNSYEQYF. CDR3 bases: TGTGCCAGCAGCTTGGGCAACTCCTACGAGCAGTACTTC.

The V gene is TRBV7-2, the J gene TRBJ2-3; possible D gene TRBD2, 6 bases. This CDR3 contains 17 residues. V dropped 5 bases and J dropped 5 bases, with 23 bases sitting between them. Germline V gene sequence: CDR1 SGHTA, CDR2 FQGNSA. The CDR3 DNA is TGTGCCAGCAGCCGGAGAGGAGGGCCGGATGGGGTAGATACGCAGTATTTT. Its protein product is CASSRRGGPDGVDTQYF.

This clone has more than one count but fewer than ten. This chain uses TRBV29-1 with TRBJ2-5; tentatively, D is TRBD2 (5 bases). The germline CDR1 and CDR2 sequences are SQVTM and ANQGSEA. The CDR3 length is 13 residues. V shed 7 bases and J shed 0 bases, with 12 bases lying between them. CDR3 region: CSGGDYDQETQYF. CDR3 DNA sequence: TGCAGCGGTGGCGACTACGACCAAGAGACCCAGTACTTC.

The genes are TRBV7-2 and TRBJ2-4; D gene ambiguous. Germline assignment: CDR1 SGHTA and CDR2 FQGNSA. This CDR3 contains 14 residues. The V end lost 5 bases, the J end lost 0 bases, and 8 bases lay between the germline ends. CDR3 sequence reads: CASSPEIAKNIQYF. The CDR3 coding sequence is TGTGCCAGCAGCCCTGAGATAGCCAAAAACATTCAGTACTTC.

This clone appeared a few times. The chain uses TRBV28 and TRBJ2-7, with 11 nucleotides matching TRBD2. Unmatched junction bases numbered 9, after V lost 3 bases and J lost 11 bases. Germline V CDR1 and CDR2: MDHEN, SYDVKM. CDR3 length equals 14 residues. CDR3 loop: CASSLVTSGRGEYF. CDR3 coding DNA: TGTGCCAGCAGTTTGGTCACTAGCGGGAGAGGGGAGTACTTC.

This chain connects TRBV12-5 to TRBJ1-5; 8 positions agree with TRBD1. The CDR3 loop spans 17 amino acids. The V segment lost 0 bases and the J segment 1 base; nucleotides outside the gene matches: 5. Germline CDR1 reads LGHNT; CDR2 reads FRNRAP. CDR3 loop: CASGLVAGQGSNQPQHF. CDR3 sequence (DNA): TGTGCTAGTGGTTTGGTAGCAGGACAGGGCAGCAATCAGCCCCAGCATTTT.

The rearrangement uses TRBV7-3 and TRBJ2-2; possibly TRBD2 for D (7 bases). Germline CDR1 and CDR2: SGHTA and FQGTGA. This CDR3 has 16 amino acids. V gave up 1 base and J gave up 4 bases, with 13 bases separating them. The DNA of the CDR3 is TGTGCCAGCAGCTTAATGGGGGGGCGCAGCACCGGGGAGCTGTTTTTT. Translated: CASSLMGGRSTGELFF.

The chain carries TRBV28 and TRBJ1-4; D gene uncertain. Germline V lookup: CDR1 MDHEN, CDR2 SYDVKM. The CDR3 is made up of 14 amino acids. V was cut by 5 bases and J by 8 bases, with 15 bases left in between. The DNA for the CDR3 is TGTGCCAGCAGTCCCTCCGGGTTTCAAGAAAAACTGTTTTTT. It codes for CASSPSGFQEKLFF.

The genes are TRBV2 and TRBJ1-3, with D possibly matching TRBD1 (6 bases). V was trimmed by 6 bases and J by 0 bases, leaving 12 bases between them. The length of the CDR3 is 15 residues. Per germline, CDR1 SNHLY and CDR2 FYNNEI. In DNA form, the CDR3 reads TGTGCCAGCAGCGCACAGGGTTCCTCTGGAAACACCATATATTTT. Translation: CASSAQGSSGNTIYF.

The rearrangement uses TRBV9 and TRBJ1-3; D is ambiguous. Germline-derived CDR1 and CDR2 are SGDLS and YYNGEE. The ends were cut back, 0 bases at V and 2 bases at J, with 9 bases in the middle. The CDR3 loop spans 15 amino acids. The CDR3 sequence: CASSVGLETGNTIYF. The CDR3 bases are TGTGCCAGCAGCGTAGGTCTCGAGACTGGAAACACCATATATTTT.

The chain carries TRBV7-9 and TRBJ2-7; D not resolved. The V end lost 5 bases, the J end lost 3 bases, and 8 bases lay between the germline ends. The CDR3 is made up of 12 amino acids. The germline V gene has CDR1 SEHNR and CDR2 FQNEAQ (reference sequence). CDR3: CASSVQSYEQYF. The CDR3 DNA is TGTGCCAGCAGCGTACAGAGCTACGAGCAGTACTTC.

This chain uses TRBV5-4 with TRBJ2-7; 10 bases are shared with TRBD2. Trimming took 4 bases from V and 6 from J; bases not matched to a gene: 10. The CDR3 extends over 15 amino acids. Germline loops: CDR1 SGHNT, CDR2 YYREEE (reference sequence). The CDR3: CASSPQKGLASEQYF. The CDR3 DNA sequence: TGTGCCAGCAGCCCTCAGAAGGGACTAGCGAGCGAGCAGTACTTC.

The CDR3 DNA reads TGCGCCAGCAGCTCGTTTGGCAGGGGGCCTGGGGCCAACGTCCTGACTTTC. Amino acids: CASSSFGRGPGANVLTF. The rearrangement uses TRBV5-1 and TRBJ2-6; 8 nucleotides match TRBD1. Per germline, CDR1 SGHRS and CDR2 YFSETQ. The CDR3 sequence is 17 residues long. V shed 3 bases and J 2 bases; nucleotides not matched to a gene: 7.

Only one count was recorded for this clone. This chain links TRBV6-6 with TRBJ2-7, with D possibly being TRBD1 (6 bases). The ends were cut back, 2 bases at V and 0 bases at J, with 14 bases in the middle. The CDR3 is 16 residues long. Per the germline V gene, CDR1 is MNHNY and CDR2 is SVGAGI (reference sequence). Here the CDR3 reads CASSYRQEPSSYEQYV. DNA of the CDR3: TGTGCCAGCAGTTACCGACAGGAGCCTAGCTCCTACGAGCAGTACGTC.

The chain is built from TRBV5-5 and TRBJ2-1; D remains ambiguous. V gave up 4 bases and J gave up 9 bases, with 11 bases separating them. CDR1 and CDR2 from the germline V gene are SGHKS and YYEKEE (reference sequence). The CDR3 totals 12 residues. The CDR3, as DNA: TGTGCCAGCAGCCGTTCCGACATTGAGCAGTTCTTC. Translated, it gives CASSRSDIEQFF.

V and J are TRBV5-1 and TRBJ1-1; 7 bases align to TRBD1. Germline V gene data show CDR1 as SGHRS and CDR2 as YFSETQ. The CDR3 sequence is 13 residues long. Losses at the gene ends were 4 bases for V and 5 bases for J; bases not matched to a gene: 5. CDR3 residues: CASSAPGGTEAFF. CDR3 DNA: TGCGCCAGCAGCGCTCCAGGGGGGACTGAAGCTTTCTTT.

This sequence joins TRBV5-1 and TRBJ2-2; D call uncertain. The CDR3 sequence is 14 residues long. Germline CDR1 SGHRS, CDR2 YFSETQ. Trimming took 6 bases from V and 3 from J, leaving 12 bases between them. CDR3 coding DNA: TGCGCCAGCAACCGACAAGCCCACACCGGGGAGCTGTTTTTT. Its translation is CASNRQAHTGELFF.

This rearrangement joins TRBV14 to TRBJ1-1; the D gene is possibly TRBD1 (6 bases). Germline CDR1 is SGHDN and CDR2 is FVKESK. The CDR3 covers 13 residues. The V gene lost 6 bases and the J gene lost 1 base, with 9 bases spanning the gap. The DNA of the CDR3 is TGTGCCAGCAGAAGGACAGCGAACACTGAAGCTTTCTTT. Translated: CASRRTANTEAFF.

The chain couples TRBV11-2 to TRBJ2-1, with a tentative D call TRBD2 (6 bases). The ends were cut back, 7 bases at V and 4 bases at J, with 26 bases in the middle. Germline lookup yields CDR1 SGHAT and CDR2 FQNNGV. CDR3 length equals 18 residues. The CDR3 region is CASTPQFGLARDYNEQFF. The CDR3 bases are TGTGCCAGCACCCCACAATTCGGCCTAGCGAGGGATTACAATGAGCAGTTCTTC.

In this sample, this clone turned up a few times. The chain employs TRBV27 and TRBJ2-1; 7 positions agree with TRBD2. The V gene's germline CDR1 is MNHEY and CDR2 SMNVEV (reference sequence). The ends lost 6 bases at V and 4 bases at J; junction bases unmatched: 3. The CDR3 has 13 residues. The CDR3 region has the DNA TGTGCCAGCAGCAGGGACTATTACAATGAGCAGTTCTTC. Its translation: CASSRDYYNEQFF.

The gene calls are TRBV7-2 and TRBJ1-1; 7 bases align to TRBD1. Germline V gives CDR1 SGHTA, CDR2 FQGNSA. This CDR3 has 14 residues. After removal of 4 bases from V and 5 bases from J, the junction contained 7 bases not matched to a gene. The CDR3 is CASSSYRGETEAFF. DNA for the CDR3: TGTGCCAGCAGCTCATACAGGGGCGAGACTGAAGCTTTCTTT.

This clone was counted between two and nine times. V is TRBV21-1 and J is TRBJ2-1; the DNA was not used to check the table's D call, TRBD2. TRBV21-1 is a listed pseudogene. This CDR3 region has 15 residues. CDR3 in DNA: TGTGCCAGCAGCAAAGGCGTTAGCGGGAGGCGGGGGGGGTTCTTC. This translates into CASSKGVSGRRGGFF.